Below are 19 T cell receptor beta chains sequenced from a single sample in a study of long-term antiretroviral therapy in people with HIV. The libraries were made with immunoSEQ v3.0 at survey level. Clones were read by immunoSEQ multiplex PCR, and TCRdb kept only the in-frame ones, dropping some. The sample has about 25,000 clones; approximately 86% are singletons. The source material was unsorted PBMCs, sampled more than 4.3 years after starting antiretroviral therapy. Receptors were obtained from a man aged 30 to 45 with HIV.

CDR3 sequence: CATSRPPGTGGLEQYF. The CDR3 nucleotides are TGTGCCACCAGCAGACCCCCCGGGACAGGGGGCCTGGAGCAGTACTTC. The chain uses TRBV15 and TRBJ2-7; 12 bases are shared with TRBD1. This CDR3 comprises 16 residues. Trimming cost V 2 bases and J 7 bases; bases outside gene matches: 9. CDR1 LNHNV and CDR2 YYDKDF come from the germline V gene (reference sequence).

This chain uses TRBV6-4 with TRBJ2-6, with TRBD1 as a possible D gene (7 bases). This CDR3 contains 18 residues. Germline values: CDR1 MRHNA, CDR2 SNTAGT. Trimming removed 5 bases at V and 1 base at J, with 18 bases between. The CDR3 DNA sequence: TGTGCCAGCAGTCAAACCGGGGGCAGGGGGTCTGGGGCCAACGTCCTGACTTTC. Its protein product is CASSQTGGRGSGANVLTF.

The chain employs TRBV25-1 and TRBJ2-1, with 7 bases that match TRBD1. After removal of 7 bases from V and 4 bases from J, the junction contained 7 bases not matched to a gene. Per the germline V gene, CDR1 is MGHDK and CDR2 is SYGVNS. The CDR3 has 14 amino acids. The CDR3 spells CASTPQGLYNEQFF. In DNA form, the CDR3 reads TGTGCCAGCACGCCACAGGGGCTATACAATGAGCAGTTCTTC.

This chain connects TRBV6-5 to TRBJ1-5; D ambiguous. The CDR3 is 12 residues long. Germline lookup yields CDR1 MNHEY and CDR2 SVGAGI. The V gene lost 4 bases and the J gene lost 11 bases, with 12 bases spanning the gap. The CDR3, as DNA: TGTGCCAGCAGTTCGACTCGCGGGACCCAGCATTTT. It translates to CASSSTRGTQHF.

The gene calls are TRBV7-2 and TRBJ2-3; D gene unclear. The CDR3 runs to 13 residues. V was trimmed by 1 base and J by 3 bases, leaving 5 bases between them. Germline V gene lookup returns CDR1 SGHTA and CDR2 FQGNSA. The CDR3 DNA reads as TGTGCCAGCAGCTTAGATGGAACAGATACGCAGTATTTT. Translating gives CASSLDGTDTQYF. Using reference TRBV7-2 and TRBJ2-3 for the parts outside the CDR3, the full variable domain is GAGVSQSPSNKVTEKGKDVELRCDPISGHTALYWYRQSLGQGLEFLIYFQGNSAPDKSGLPSDRFSAERTGGSVSTLTIQRTQQEDSAVYLCASSLDGTDTQYFGPGTRLTVL.

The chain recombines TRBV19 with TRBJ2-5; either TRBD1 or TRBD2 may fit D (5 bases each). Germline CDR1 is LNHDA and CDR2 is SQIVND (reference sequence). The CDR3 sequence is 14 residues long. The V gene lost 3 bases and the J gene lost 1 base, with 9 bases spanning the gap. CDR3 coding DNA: TGTGCCAGTAGTATCTGGGGGTCCCAAGAGACCCAGTACTTC. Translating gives CASSIWGSQETQYF.

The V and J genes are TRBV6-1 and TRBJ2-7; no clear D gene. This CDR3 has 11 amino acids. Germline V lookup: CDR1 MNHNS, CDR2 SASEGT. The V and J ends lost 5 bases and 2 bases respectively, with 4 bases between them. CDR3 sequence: CASSQTYEQYF. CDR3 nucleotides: TGTGCCAGCAGTCAGACCTACGAGCAGTACTTC.

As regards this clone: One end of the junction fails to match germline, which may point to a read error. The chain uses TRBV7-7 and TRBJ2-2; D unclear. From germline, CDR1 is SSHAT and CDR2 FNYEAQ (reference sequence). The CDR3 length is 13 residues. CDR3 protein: CASSLDESGELFF. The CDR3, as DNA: TGTGCTAGCAGCTTAGATGAATCCGGGGAGCTGTTTTTT. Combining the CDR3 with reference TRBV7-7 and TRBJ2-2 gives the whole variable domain GAGVSQSPRYKVTKRGQDVTLRCDPISSHATLYWYQQALGQGPEFLTYFNYEAQPDKSGLPSDRFSAERPEGSISTLTIQRTEQRDSAMYRCASSLDESGELFFGEGSRLTVL.

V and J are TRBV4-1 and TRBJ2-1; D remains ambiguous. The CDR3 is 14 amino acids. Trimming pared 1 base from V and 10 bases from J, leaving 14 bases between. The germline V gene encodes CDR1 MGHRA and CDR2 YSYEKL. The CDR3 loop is CASSQAFLTGEQFF. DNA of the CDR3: TGCGCCAGCAGCCAAGCGTTCCTAACCGGCGAGCAGTTCTTC.

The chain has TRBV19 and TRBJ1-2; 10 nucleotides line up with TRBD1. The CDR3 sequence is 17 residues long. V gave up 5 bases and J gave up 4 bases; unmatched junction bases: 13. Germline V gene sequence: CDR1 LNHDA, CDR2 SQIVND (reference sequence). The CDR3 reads CASSPSPTGGASYGYTF. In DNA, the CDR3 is TGTGCCAGTAGTCCCTCCCCGACAGGGGGCGCGAGCTATGGCTACACCTTC.

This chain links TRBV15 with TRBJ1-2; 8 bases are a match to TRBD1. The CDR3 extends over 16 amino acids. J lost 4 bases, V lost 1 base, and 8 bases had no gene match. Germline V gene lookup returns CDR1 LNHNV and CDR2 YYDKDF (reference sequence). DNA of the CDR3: TGTGCCACCAGCAGAGTCCGGGACAGGAGTCCCTATGGCTACACCTTC. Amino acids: CATSRVRDRSPYGYTF.

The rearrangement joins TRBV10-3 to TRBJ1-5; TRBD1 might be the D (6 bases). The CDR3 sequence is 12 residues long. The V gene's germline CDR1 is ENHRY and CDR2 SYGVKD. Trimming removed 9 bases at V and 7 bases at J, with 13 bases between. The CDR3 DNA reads TGTGCCATTTCGGGGGCCGGGCAGCCCCAGCATTTT. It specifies CAISGAGQPQHF.

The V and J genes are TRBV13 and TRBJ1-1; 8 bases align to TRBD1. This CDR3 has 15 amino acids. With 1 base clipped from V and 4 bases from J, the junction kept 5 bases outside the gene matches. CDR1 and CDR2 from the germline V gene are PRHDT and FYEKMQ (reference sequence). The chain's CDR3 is CASSLASGGRTEAFF. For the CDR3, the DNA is TGTGCCAGCAGCTTAGCCTCAGGGGGCCGCACTGAAGCTTTCTTT.

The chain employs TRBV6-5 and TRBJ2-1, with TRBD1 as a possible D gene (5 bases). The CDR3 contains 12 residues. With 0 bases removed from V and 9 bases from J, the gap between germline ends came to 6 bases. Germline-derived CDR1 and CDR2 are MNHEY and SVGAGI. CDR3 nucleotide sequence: TGTGCCAGCAGTTACTCGGGGCTTGAGCAGTTCTTC. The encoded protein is CASSYSGLEQFF.

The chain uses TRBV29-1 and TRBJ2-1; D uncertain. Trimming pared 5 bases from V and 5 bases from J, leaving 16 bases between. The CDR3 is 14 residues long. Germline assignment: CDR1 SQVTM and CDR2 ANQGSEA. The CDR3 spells CSVIFPGQNNEQFF. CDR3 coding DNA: TGCAGCGTTATCTTCCCCGGCCAGAACAATGAGCAGTTCTTC.

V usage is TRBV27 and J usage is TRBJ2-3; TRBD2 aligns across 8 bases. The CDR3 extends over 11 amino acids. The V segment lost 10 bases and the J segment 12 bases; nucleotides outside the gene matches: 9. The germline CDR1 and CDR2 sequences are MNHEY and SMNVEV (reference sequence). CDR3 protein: CAIVSGGRQYF. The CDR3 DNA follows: TGTGCCATCGTAAGCGGGGGACGCCAGTATTTT.

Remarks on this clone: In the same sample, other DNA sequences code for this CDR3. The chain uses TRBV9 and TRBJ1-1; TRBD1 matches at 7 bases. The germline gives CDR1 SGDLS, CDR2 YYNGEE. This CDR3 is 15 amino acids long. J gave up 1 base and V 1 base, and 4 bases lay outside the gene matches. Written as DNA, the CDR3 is TGTGCCAGCAGCGTACTCCCAGGGGGGAACACTGAAGCTTTCTTT. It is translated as CASSVLPGGNTEAFF.

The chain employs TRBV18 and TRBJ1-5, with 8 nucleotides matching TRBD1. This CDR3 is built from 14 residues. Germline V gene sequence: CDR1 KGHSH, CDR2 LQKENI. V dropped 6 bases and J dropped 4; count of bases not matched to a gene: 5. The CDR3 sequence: CASSPGTGNQPQHF. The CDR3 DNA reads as TGTGCCAGCTCCCCTGGGACAGGTAATCAGCCCCAGCATTTT.

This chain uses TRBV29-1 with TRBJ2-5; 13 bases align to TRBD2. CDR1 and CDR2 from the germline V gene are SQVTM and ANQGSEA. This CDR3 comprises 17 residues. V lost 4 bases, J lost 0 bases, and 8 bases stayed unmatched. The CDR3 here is CSVVRLAGGGYQETQYF. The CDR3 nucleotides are TGCAGCGTTGTTAGACTAGCGGGGGGCGGGTACCAAGAGACCCAGTACTTC.